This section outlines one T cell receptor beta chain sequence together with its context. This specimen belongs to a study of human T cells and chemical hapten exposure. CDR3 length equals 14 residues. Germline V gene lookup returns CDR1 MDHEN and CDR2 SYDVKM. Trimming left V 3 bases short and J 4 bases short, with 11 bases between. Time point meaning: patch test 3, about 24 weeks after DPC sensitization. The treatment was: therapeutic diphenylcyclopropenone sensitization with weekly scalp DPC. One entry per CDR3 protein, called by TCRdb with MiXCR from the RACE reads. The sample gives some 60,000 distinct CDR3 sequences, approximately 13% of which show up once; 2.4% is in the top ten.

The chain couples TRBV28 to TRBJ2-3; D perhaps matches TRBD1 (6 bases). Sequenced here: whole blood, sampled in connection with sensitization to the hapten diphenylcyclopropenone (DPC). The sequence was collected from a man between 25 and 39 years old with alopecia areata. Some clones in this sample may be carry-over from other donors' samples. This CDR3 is CASSFRPGADTQYF. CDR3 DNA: TGTGCCAGCAGTTTCCGGCCAGGGGCAGATACGCAGTATTTT. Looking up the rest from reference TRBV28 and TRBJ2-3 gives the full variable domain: DVKVTQSSRYLVKRTGEKVFLECVQDMDHENMFWYRQDPGLGLRLIYFSYDVKMKEKGDIPEGYSVSREKKERFSLILESASTNQTSMYLCASSFRPGADTQYFGPGTRLTVL.